These 19 T cell receptor beta chains originate from one sample sequenced in a study of T cell repertoires in cytomegalovirus infection. TCRdb redid the calling of the reads with MiXCR, one entry per CDR3 protein. The table shows roughly 230,000 distinct CDR3 sequences, with roughly 22% occurring only once. The source material was CD8+ T cells from PBMCs. These receptors all come from a human donor in good health (CMV status not recorded). Some clones in this sample may be carry-over from other donors' samples.

The V gene is TRBV12-5, the J gene TRBJ1-1; tentative D call: TRBD1 (5 bases). V shed 6 bases and J shed 5 bases, with 19 bases lying between them. The CDR3 runs 15 residues. The germline gives CDR1 LGHNT, CDR2 FRNRAP. CDR3 sequence: CASGRPNQGTTEAFF. For the CDR3, the DNA is TGTGCTAGTGGCCGACCAAACCAGGGAACAACTGAAGCTTTCTTT.

The chain has TRBV19 and TRBJ1-1; D unresolved. This CDR3 comprises 13 residues. Trimming pared 7 bases from V and 3 bases from J, leaving 12 bases between. From germline, CDR1 is LNHDA and CDR2 SQIVND (reference sequence). The CDR3 loop reads CASIRESYTEAFF. In DNA form, the CDR3 reads TGTGCCAGTATTCGGGAGAGTTACACTGAAGCTTTCTTT.

This chain links TRBV5-1 with TRBJ2-1, with 10 positions matching TRBD2. The CDR3 is 15 residues long. In germline, CDR1 is SGHRS, CDR2 YFSETQ. V shed 3 bases, J shed 7 bases, and the junction held 7 bases outside the gene matches. CDR3 sequence reads: CASSSTSGVGNEQFF. CDR3 in DNA: TGCGCCAGCAGCTCCACTAGCGGGGTTGGAAATGAGCAGTTCTTC.

At least ten counts were recorded for this clonotype. At one boundary the junction diverges from the germline segment, which might be a read error. V usage is TRBV2 and J usage is TRBJ2-7; possibly TRBD2 for D (5 bases). CDR1 and CDR2 from the germline V gene are SNHLY and FYNNEI. The CDR3 covers 10 residues. The CDR3 reads CASSDVAGTF. The CDR3 DNA reads as TGTGCCAGCAGTGATGTGGCGGGCACCTTC.

The V and J genes are TRBV7-4 and TRBJ2-2, with a possible D match to TRBD1 (5 bases). In germline, CDR1 is SGHVT, CDR2 SQSDAQ. The CDR3 is 17 amino acids. The V and J ends lost 0 bases and 0 bases respectively, with 11 bases between them. The CDR3 DNA reads as TGTGCCAGCAGCTTAGCGCGTAAGGGGTCGAACACCGGGGAGCTGTTTTTT. The encoded protein is CASSLARKGSNTGELFF. The variable domain in full, completed from reference TRBV7-4 and TRBJ2-2, reads GAGVSQSPRYKVAKRGRDVALRCDSISGHVTLYWYRQTLGQGSEVLTYSQSDAQRDKSGRPSGRFSAERPERSVSTLKIQRTEQGDSAVYLCASSLARKGSNTGELFFGEGSRLTVL.

There are a few counts of this clonotype. The chain uses TRBV6-1 and TRBJ2-4, with D perhaps TRBD1 (6 bases). From germline, CDR1 is MNHNS and CDR2 SASEGT. Trimming took 6 bases from V and 1 from J, leaving 19 bases between them. The CDR3 runs to 17 residues. As DNA, the CDR3 is TGTGCCAGCAGCCCGAACCCGGGACACTATGCCAAAAACATTCAGTACTTC. This codes for CASSPNPGHYAKNIQYF.

This clonotype was recorded many times. The rearrangement uses TRBV7-6 and TRBJ1-1; 7 nucleotides line up with TRBD1. The CDR3 has 15 residues. J gave up 4 bases and V 1 base, and 6 bases lay outside the gene matches. Germline V gene sequence: CDR1 SGHVS, CDR2 FNYEAQ. The CDR3 loop is CASSLEETGSTEAFF. In DNA form, the CDR3 reads TGTGCCAGCAGCTTAGAGGAGACAGGGAGCACTGAAGCTTTCTTT.

Worth noting for this clonotype: A much larger clone is a single base away; this may be a read error. The gene calls are TRBV28 and TRBJ1-2; D is unresolved. Trimming left V 3 bases short and J 6 bases short, with 11 bases between. Per the germline V gene, CDR1 is MDHEN and CDR2 is SYDVKM. The CDR3 sequence is 13 residues long. The CDR3 coding sequence is TGTGCCAGCAGTTTGATCCTCGGGCATGGCTACACCTTC. Translating gives CASSLILGHGYTF.

This clonotype was seen many times. This chain connects TRBV28 to TRBJ1-1, with D uncertain. Trimming removed 4 bases at V and 1 base at J, with 4 bases between. The CDR3 runs to 12 residues. Germline V gives CDR1 MDHEN, CDR2 SYDVKM. CDR3 in amino acids: CASSYANTEAFF. The CDR3 DNA reads as TGTGCCAGCAGTTACGCGAACACTGAAGCTTTCTTT. The entire variable domain, with the rest obtained from reference TRBV28 and TRBJ1-1, is as follows: DVKVTQSSRYLVKRTGEKVFLECVQDMDHENMFWYRQDPGLGLRLIYFSYDVKMKEKGDIPEGYSVSREKKERFSLILESASTNQTSMYLCASSYANTEAFFGQGTRLTVV.

The chain carries TRBV19 and TRBJ2-1; D gene ambiguous. This CDR3 has 14 amino acids. Germline CDR1 and CDR2: LNHDA and SQIVND (reference sequence). Trimming shortened V by 5 bases and J by 7 bases, and 15 bases separated the two germline ends. This CDR3 reads CASSLGLIRNEQFF. DNA of the CDR3: TGTGCCAGTAGTCTAGGGTTAATTAGGAATGAGCAGTTCTTC.

V and J are TRBV28 and TRBJ2-2, with D perhaps given as TRBD1 or TRBD2 (5 bases each). The CDR3 loop spans 15 amino acids. CDR1 MDHEN and CDR2 SYDVKM come from the germline V gene. Trimming left V 4 bases short and J 6 bases short, with 15 bases between. The CDR3 bases are TGTGCCAGCAGTTCGCCGGGACCCAATGCCGGGGAGCTGTTTTTT. It encodes CASSSPGPNAGELFF. The full variable domain, its missing parts supplied by reference TRBV28 and TRBJ2-2, is DVKVTQSSRYLVKRTGEKVFLECVQDMDHENMFWYRQDPGLGLRLIYFSYDVKMKEKGDIPEGYSVSREKKERFSLILESASTNQTSMYLCASSSPGPNAGELFFGEGSRLTVL.

This clonotype has only a few counts. The J gene is TRBJ1-2, the V gene TRBV9; 7 positions match TRBD1. J lost 3 bases, V lost 3 bases, and 11 bases had no gene match. CDR1 is SGDLS, CDR2 YYNGEE, per germline. The CDR3 has 16 residues. The CDR3 sequence: CASSASPTGAYYGYTF. The CDR3 DNA reads TGTGCCAGCAGCGCCTCCCCTACAGGGGCGTACTATGGCTACACCTTC. Combining the CDR3 with reference TRBV9 and TRBJ1-2 gives the whole variable domain DSGVTQTPKHLITATGQRVTLRCSPRSGDLSVYWYQQSLDQGLQFLIQYYNGEERAKGNILERFSAQQFPDLHSELNLSSLELGDSALYFCASSASPTGAYYGYTFGSGTRLTVV.

This clonotype has a handful of counts. This chain connects TRBV2 to TRBJ2-4, with D maybe TRBD2 (5 bases). The germline CDR1 and CDR2 sequences are SNHLY and FYNNEI. CDR3 length equals 11 residues. Deletions cut 8 bases from V and 7 bases from J, with 9 bases between. CDR3 protein: CASGPGNIQYF. DNA for the CDR3: TGTGCCAGCGGGCCGGGGAACATTCAGTACTTC.

Note on this clonotype: It may be a read error: a sequence one base away is much more abundant. V is TRBV6-1 and J is TRBJ1-1; no definite D call. Germline CDR1 reads MNHNS; CDR2 reads SASEGT. The CDR3 sequence is 14 residues long. The V and J ends lost 0 bases and 10 bases respectively, with 15 bases between them. The chain's CDR3 is CASSEALRVSGAFF. CDR3 bases: TGTGCCAGCAGTGAAGCGCTGAGGGTATCTGGAGCTTTCTTT.

This clonotype was picked up a small number of times. The V gene is TRBV12-3 or TRBV12-4, the J gene TRBJ1-5, with no clear D. This CDR3 comprises 14 residues. Between the trimmed V and J ends, which lost 1 base and 7 bases, there was a span of 11 bases. The CDR3 DNA is TGTGCCAGCAGTTTAGATCTGGGGATCCAGCCCCAGCATTTT. This sequence encodes CASSLDLGIQPQHF.

The chain combines TRBV4-1 with TRBJ2-1, with 11 bases lining up with TRBD2. Trimming took 0 bases from V and 8 from J; bases not matched to a gene: 6. The CDR3 totals 16 residues. CDR1 MGHRA and CDR2 YSYEKL come from the germline V gene. The CDR3 nucleotides read TGCGCCAGCAGCCAAGAATTAGCGGGGGGGCGTGATGAGCAGTTCTTC. Residues: CASSQELAGGRDEQFF.

The chain recombines TRBV25-1 with TRBJ2-7; D may be TRBD1 (5 bases). Trimming took 5 bases from V and 4 from J, leaving 18 bases between them. The CDR3 extends over 15 amino acids. The germline V gene encodes CDR1 MGHDK and CDR2 SYGVNS. CDR3 protein: CASSNMAHRSYEQYF. The CDR3 region has the DNA TGTGCCAGCAGTAATATGGCGCACAGGTCGTACGAGCAGTACTTC.

In this sample, this clonotype turned up many times. V gene TRBV12-3 or TRBV12-4 combines with J gene TRBJ1-2, with D unresolved. The V and J ends lost 1 base and 4 bases respectively, with 7 bases between them. This CDR3 contains 13 residues. The CDR3 DNA sequence: TGTGCCAGCAGTTTAGGACCGCCCTATGGCTACACCTTC. Translating gives CASSLGPPYGYTF.

This clonotype was seen many times. The J gene is TRBJ1-5, the V gene TRBV7-8; D possibly corresponds to TRBD1 (6 bases). This CDR3 has 15 amino acids. CDR1 is SGHVS and CDR2 is FQNEAQ in the germline V gene. V lost 6 bases to trimming and J lost 0 bases, with 12 bases between them. The CDR3 DNA is TGTGCCAGCAGTTGGGACACTTTTAGCAATCAGCCCCAGCATTTT. This codes for CASSWDTFSNQPQHF.